The 7 T cell receptor beta chains in this list originate from one sample, sequenced in a study of shared clonotypes between healthy human individuals. The table came from immunoSEQ multiplex PCR; TCRdb's copy has only in-frame clones and leaves some out. Among over a million clones, approximately 96% were seen once, and the ten largest hold roughly 1.1%. The sample was naive CD4+ T cells sorted from blood. As to subset: CD45RA+ positively selected. The receptor set was obtained from a man aged 30 to 45 in good health.

The count of this clone is one. Other DNA sequences within the sample encode an identical CDR3. The V and J genes are TRBV5-1 and TRBJ2-5; D gene unclear. Germline values: CDR1 SGHRS, CDR2 YFSETQ. CDR3 length equals 14 residues. V dropped 0 bases and J dropped 2 bases, with 8 bases sitting between them. The CDR3 sequence is CASSLAAGQETQYF. CDR3 DNA: TGCGCCAGCAGCTTGGCGGCAGGTCAAGAGACCCAGTACTTC.

CDR3 region: CAMRGVASAEAFF. The CDR3 bases are TGTGCCATGCGAGGGGTTGCTAGCGCTGAAGCTTTCTTT. The chain couples TRBV10-3 to TRBJ1-1, with D possibly TRBD1 on 5 matching bases. The length of the CDR3 is 13 residues. Germline V gene lookup returns CDR1 ENHRY and CDR2 SYGVKD. V was pared by 9 bases and J by 6 bases, with 17 bases between.

The rearrangement links TRBV30 to TRBJ2-7; 9 bases are shared with TRBD1. Looked up from germline, CDR1 is GTSNPN and CDR2 is SVGIG (reference sequence). V was clipped by 3 bases and J by 7 bases; unmatched bases: 4. The CDR3 covers 12 residues. The CDR3 protein is CAWRQGAREQYF. CDR3 bases: TGTGCCTGGAGACAGGGGGCGAGAGAGCAGTACTTC. Combining the CDR3 with reference TRBV30 and TRBJ2-7 gives the whole variable domain SQTIHQWPATLVQPVGSPLSLECTVEGTSNPNLYWYRQAAGRGLQLLFYSVGIGQISSEVPQNLSASRPQDRQFILSSKKLLLSDSGFYLCAWRQGAREQYFGPGTRLTVT.

For this clone: The sample has other DNA sequences that encode this CDR3 too. V usage is TRBV7-9 and J usage is TRBJ1-5; D not resolved. Per germline, CDR1 SEHNR and CDR2 FQNEAQ (reference sequence). The CDR3 covers 16 residues. V was clipped by 1 base and J by 1 base, with 11 bases between them. CDR3 in DNA: TGTGCCAGCAGCTTAGGGGATCGGAGGAGCAATCAGCCCCAGCATTTT. This sequence encodes CASSLGDRRSNQPQHF.

The chain recombines TRBV5-5 with TRBJ1-2, with D maybe TRBD1 (6 bases). This CDR3 has 16 amino acids. V lost 3 bases to trimming and J lost 5 bases, with 20 bases between them. CDR1 is SGHKS, CDR2 YYEKEE, per germline (reference sequence). The CDR3 loop reads CASSSRLDRANYGYTF. DNA for the CDR3: TGTGCCAGCAGCTCGCGGCTGGACAGAGCGAATTATGGCTACACCTTC.

The V gene is TRBV7-9, the J gene TRBJ1-5, with D possibly being TRBD1 (5 bases). CDR1 and CDR2 (germline): SEHNR, FQNEAQ (reference sequence). Trimming cost V 4 bases and J 0 bases, with 10 bases left between them. This CDR3 contains 15 residues. The CDR3 bases are TGTGCCAGCAGCTCCGGACACCGTAGCAATCAGCCCCAGCATTTT. This sequence encodes CASSSGHRSNQPQHF.

The chain couples TRBV5-4 to TRBJ1-1, with 7 positions matching TRBD1. This CDR3 contains 14 residues. J lost 3 bases, V lost 0 bases, and 2 bases had no gene match. Germline loops: CDR1 SGHNT, CDR2 YYREEE (reference sequence). The CDR3, as DNA: TGTGCCAGCAGCTTGGTACAGGGGTACACTGAAGCTTTCTTT. Its translation is CASSLVQGYTEAFF.